Reported below is one TCR beta chain. There are 17 residues in the CDR3. Deletions cut 0 bases from V and 0 bases from J, with 9 bases between. Germline V gene sequence: CDR1 SNHLY, CDR2 FYNNEI. Produced via immunoSEQ multiplex PCR; TCRdb's table is partial and in-frame only. The sample shows roughly 15,000 clones, 75% to 90% of them seen only once. The data derive from a study of T cell clonotyping in hematopoietic cell transplantation. The receptor comes from a man in his fifties in good health. Some clones in this sample may be carry-over from other donors' samples. The chain couples TRBV2 to TRBJ1-6, with D possibly TRBD1 on 5 matching bases. Sequenced input: peripheral blood mononuclear cells. The CDR3 protein is CASSEAGGGSYNSPLHF. CDR3 bases: TGTGCCAGCAGTGAAGCGGGGGGGGGCTCCTATAATTCACCCCTCCACTTT. The complete variable domain, with remaining parts taken from reference TRBV2 and TRBJ1-6, reads EPEVTQTPSHQVTQMGQEVILRCVPISNHLYFYWYRQILGQKVEFLVSFYNNEISEKSEIFDDQFSVERPDGSNFTLKIRSTKLEDSAMYFCASSEAGGGSYNSPLHFGNGTRLTVT.